Given below is one T cell receptor (beta chain) in context. The clone's antigen remains unknown. Base qualities were left out, and no much larger clone turns up one base away. Patients with autoimmune disease history or receiving systemic immunosuppression were excluded from the trial. Peripheral blood for TCR sequencing was collected from all dose cohorts at baseline, on cycle 4 day 1, and on cycle 7 day 1. The samples were taken from a phase I, first-in-human, multicenter, open-label dose-escalation trial of ivuxolimab. Adults with locally advanced or metastatic head and neck squamous cell, hepatocellular, melanoma or renal cell carcinoma were enrolled in the trial. Before TCR sequencing, CD4+ T cells and CD8+ T cells from peripheral blood were sorted into separate populations. To sequence the TCRbeta CDR3 region, genomic DNA was isolated from the sorted cells. TCRbeta CDR3 regions were sequenced using the immunoSEQ Assay. Held by TCRdb, this immuneACCESS table contains in-frame sequences only and omits some clones. Under half of the omission traces to an unresolved V gene where checked; the cause of the rest is unknown. This sample has just under 85,000 clones in its table, and more than 80% of those were observed once. The leading ten clones occupy under 3.5% of the sample.

CDR1 and CDR2, per the germline V gene (reference sequence), are PRHDT and FYEKMQ. Ends trimmed: V by 2 bases, J by 4 bases; bases unmatched to a gene: 9. The CDR3 sequence holds 17 residues, the cysteine and phenylalanine included. Kept here is only the CDR3 DNA, which spans 51 bases and is read in frame from base 1. The data are from a study of OX40 agonist ivuxolimab in advanced cancers. Looking at the study overall: The costimulatory receptor OX40 (CD134) was targeted by ivuxolimab, a fully human IgG2 agonistic monoclonal antibody. Intravenous ivuxolimab was administered to patients every 2 weeks at six dose levels: 0.01, 0.1, 0.3, 1.5, 3 and 10 mg/kg. Of the approximately 50 dose-escalation patients, hepatocellular carcinoma was present in about 20, melanoma in approximately 15, renal cell carcinoma in 9 and head and neck cancer in 9. In the dose-escalation cohort, 65% to 85% of patients were male, and the mean age was approximately 60 years with a range of roughly 20 to 85. Prior anti-PD-1, anti-PD-L1 or anti-CTLA-4 therapy was permitted, and checkpoint inhibitors had been received by less than 45% of dose-escalation patients. Partial responses occurred in three dose-escalation patients: two with cutaneous melanoma and one with hepatocellular carcinoma. Peripheral TCRbeta sequencing aimed to test whether ivuxolimab altered TCR sequence diversity and caused clonal T-cell expansion. The paper covers the monotherapy dose-escalation part of the phase I ivuxolimab trial, which included N = 52 patients.

Overall results and qualifications from the work: Low levels of normalized T-cell clonal expansion were also seen in some patients who did not respond. On average, CD8+ T cells showed more expanded clones than CD4+ T cells after ivuxolimab. At doses from 0.1 to 3.0 mg/kg, clonal expansion was seen in both CD4+ and CD8+ blood T cells between baseline and week 6. In the 0.1-3.0 mg/kg groups, partial responders were among the patients with the lowest normalized peripheral clonal expansion, particularly in CD8+ T cells. The antigen specificity of the clonally expanded peripheral T cells was not determined.

This clonotype was sampled from an adult with an advanced solid tumor such as melanoma, head and neck, liver or kidney cancer. The sequence joins TRBV13 to TRBJ2-5, with 11 bases aligning to TRBD2. This sample comprised CD4+ or CD8+ T cells sorted from blood, obtained in a trial of the OX40 agonist ivuxolimab. The nucleotide sequence reads as follows: TGTGCCAGCAGCTTATATGGTAGCGGGGGGGCCCGAGAGACCCAGTACTTC. Its amino acids are CASSLYGSGGARETQYF.